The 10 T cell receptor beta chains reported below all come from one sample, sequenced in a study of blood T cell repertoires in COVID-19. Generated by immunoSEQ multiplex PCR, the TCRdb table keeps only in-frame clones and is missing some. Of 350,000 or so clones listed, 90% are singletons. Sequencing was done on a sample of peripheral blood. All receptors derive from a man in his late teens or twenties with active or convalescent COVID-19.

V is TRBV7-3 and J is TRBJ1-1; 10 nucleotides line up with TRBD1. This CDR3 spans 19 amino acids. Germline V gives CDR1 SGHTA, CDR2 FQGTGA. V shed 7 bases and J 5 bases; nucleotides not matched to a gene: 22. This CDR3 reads CASNPPGGQGSVLITEAFF. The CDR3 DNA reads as TGTGCCAGCAACCCCCCCGGGGGACAGGGGTCGGTCTTGATAACTGAAGCTTTCTTT. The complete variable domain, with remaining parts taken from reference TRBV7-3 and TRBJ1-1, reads GAGVSQTPSNKVTEKGKYVELRCDPISGHTALYWYRQSLGQGPEFLIYFQGTGAADDSGLPNDRFFAVRPEGSVSTLKIQRTERGDSAVYLCASNPPGGQGSVLITEAFFGQGTRLTVV.

The CDR3 sequence is CASSWDTTDYGYTF. The DNA for the CDR3 is TGTGCCAGCAGTTGGGACACGACCGACTATGGCTACACCTTC. The chain recombines TRBV6-5 with TRBJ1-2; D is perhaps TRBD1 (6 bases). The CDR3 consists of 14 residues. The germline CDR1 and CDR2 sequences are MNHEY and SVGAGI. V was trimmed by 4 bases and J by 3 bases, leaving 12 bases between them.

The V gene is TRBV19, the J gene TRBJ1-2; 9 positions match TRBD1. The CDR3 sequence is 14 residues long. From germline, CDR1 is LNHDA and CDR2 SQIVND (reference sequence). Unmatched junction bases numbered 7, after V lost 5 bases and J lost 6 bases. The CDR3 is CASSPTGGVNGYTF. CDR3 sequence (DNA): TGTGCCAGTAGTCCGACAGGGGGAGTAAATGGCTACACCTTC.

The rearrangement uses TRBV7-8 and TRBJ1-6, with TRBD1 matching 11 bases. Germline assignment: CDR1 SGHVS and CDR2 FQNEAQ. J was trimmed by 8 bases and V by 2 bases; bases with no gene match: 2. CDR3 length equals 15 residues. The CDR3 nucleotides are TGTGCCAGCAGCTTATTGGGACAGGGGGATTCACCCCTCCACTTT. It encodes CASSLLGQGDSPLHF.

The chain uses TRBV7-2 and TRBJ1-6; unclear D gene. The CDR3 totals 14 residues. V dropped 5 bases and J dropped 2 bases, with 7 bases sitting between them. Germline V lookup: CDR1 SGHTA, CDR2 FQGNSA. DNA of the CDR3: TGTGCCAGCAGCCCACTTCCCTATAATTCACCCCTCCACTTT. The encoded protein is CASSPLPYNSPLHF.

The CDR3 protein is CASSLHRGSTEAFF. Here the CDR3 DNA reads TGTGCCAGCAGTCTCCACAGGGGATCCACTGAAGCTTTCTTT. This chain links TRBV28 with TRBJ1-1, with 7 bases matching TRBD1. There are 14 residues in the CDR3. With V trimmed by 5 bases and J by 4 bases, 7 bases remained unmatched. The germline V gene has CDR1 MDHEN and CDR2 SYDVKM.

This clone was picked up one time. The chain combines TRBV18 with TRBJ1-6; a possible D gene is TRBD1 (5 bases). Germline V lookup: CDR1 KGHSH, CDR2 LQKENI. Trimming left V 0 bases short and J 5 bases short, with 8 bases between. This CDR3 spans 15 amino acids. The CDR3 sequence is CASSPPGLDNSPLHF. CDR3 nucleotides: TGTGCCAGCTCACCACCGGGACTTGATAATTCACCCCTCCACTTT. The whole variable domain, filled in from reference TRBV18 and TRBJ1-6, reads NAGVMQNPRHLVRRRGQEARLRCSPMKGHSHVYWYRQLPEEGLKFMVYLQKENIIDESGMPKERFSAEFPKEGPSILRIQQVVRGDSAAYFCASSPPGLDNSPLHFGNGTRLTVT.

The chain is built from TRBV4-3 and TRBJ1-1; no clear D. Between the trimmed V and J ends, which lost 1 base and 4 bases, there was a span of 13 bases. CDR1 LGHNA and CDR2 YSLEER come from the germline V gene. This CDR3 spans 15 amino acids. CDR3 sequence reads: CASSQVGVIGTEAFF. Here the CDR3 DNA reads TGCGCCAGCAGCCAAGTCGGGGTCATTGGCACTGAAGCTTTCTTT.

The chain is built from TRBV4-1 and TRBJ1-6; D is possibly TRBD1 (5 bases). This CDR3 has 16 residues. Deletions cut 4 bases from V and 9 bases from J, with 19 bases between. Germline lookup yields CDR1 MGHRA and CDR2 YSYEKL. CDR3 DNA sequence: TGCGCCAGCAGCCCGTTATCTGGGGGGTTAGGTTCACCCCTCCACTTT. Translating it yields CASSPLSGGLGSPLHF.

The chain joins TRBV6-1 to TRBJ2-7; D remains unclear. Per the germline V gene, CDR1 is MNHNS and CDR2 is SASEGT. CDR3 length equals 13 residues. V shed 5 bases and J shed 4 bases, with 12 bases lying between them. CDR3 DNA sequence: TGTGCCAGCAGTTATGGTCGCGGATACGAGCAGTACTTC. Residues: CASSYGRGYEQYF.